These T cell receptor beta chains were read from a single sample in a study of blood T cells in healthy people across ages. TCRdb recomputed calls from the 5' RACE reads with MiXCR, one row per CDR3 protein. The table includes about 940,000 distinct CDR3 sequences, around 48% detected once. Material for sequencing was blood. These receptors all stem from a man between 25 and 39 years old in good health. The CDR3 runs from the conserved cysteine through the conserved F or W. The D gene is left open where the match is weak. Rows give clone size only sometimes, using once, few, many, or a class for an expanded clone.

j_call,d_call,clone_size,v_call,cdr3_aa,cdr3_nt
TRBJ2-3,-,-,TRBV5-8,CASAVSDTQYF,TGTGCCAGCGCGGTCTCAGATACGCAGTATTTT
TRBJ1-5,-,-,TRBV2,CVSSERTVNQPQHF,TGTGTCAGCAGTGAACGGACGGTCAATCAGCCCCAGCATTTT
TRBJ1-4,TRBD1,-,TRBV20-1,CSARGGQGRINEKLFF,TGCAGTGCTAGGGGGGGACAGGGCAGAATTAATGAAAAACTGTTTTTT
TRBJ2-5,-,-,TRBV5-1,CASSLTGSARETQYF,TGCGCCAGCAGCTTGACAGGATCGGCCCGAGAGACCCAGTACTTC
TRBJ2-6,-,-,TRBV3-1,CASSQSRINVLTF,TGTGCCAGCAGCCAATCGCGGATAAACGTCCTGACTTTC
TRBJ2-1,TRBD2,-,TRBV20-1,CALKRGVYNEQFF,TGCGCCTTAAAGCGGGGAGTCTACAATGAGCAGTTCTTC
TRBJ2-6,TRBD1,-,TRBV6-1,CASASGQGSGGANVLTF,TGTGCCAGTGCCTCGGGACAGGGTTCTGGTGGGGCCAACGTCCTGACTTTC
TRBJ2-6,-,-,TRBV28,CACRRSGANVLTF,TGTGCCTGTAGGCGCTCTGGGGCCAACGTCCTGACTTTC
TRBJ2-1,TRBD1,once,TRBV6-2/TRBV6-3,CASSSYRGDSYNEQFF,TGTGCCAGCAGTTCCTACAGGGGAGACTCCTACAATGAGCAGTTCTTC
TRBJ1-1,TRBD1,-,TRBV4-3,CASSRGQGWDTEAFF,TGCGCCAGCAGCCGAGGACAGGGGTGGGACACTGAAGCTTTCTTT
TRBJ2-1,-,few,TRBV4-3,CASSLTGTPVNEQFF,TGCGCCAGCAGCCTAACCGGGACACCTGTCAATGAGCAGTTCTTC
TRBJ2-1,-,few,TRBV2,CASTDPQGGDEQFF,TGTGCCAGCACTGACCCCCAGGGCGGGGATGAGCAGTTCTTC
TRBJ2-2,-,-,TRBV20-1,CSAPTGNTGELFF,TGCAGTGCGCCAACTGGGAACACCGGGGAGCTGTTTTTT
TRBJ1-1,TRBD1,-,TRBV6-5,CASSTDRVMNTEAFF,TGTGCCAGCAGTACCGACAGGGTCATGAACACTGAAGCTTTCTTT
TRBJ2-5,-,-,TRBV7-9,CASSGLGETQYF,TGTGCCAGCAGCGGACTGGGAGAGACCCAGTACTTC
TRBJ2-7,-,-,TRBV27,CASSPRTSVYEQYF,TGTGCCAGCAGTCCGCGGACAAGTGTCTACGAGCAGTACTTC
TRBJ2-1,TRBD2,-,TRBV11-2,CASSLDQWGSGDSYNEQFF,TGTGCCAGCAGCTTAGATCAGTGGGGTAGCGGGGACTCCTACAATGAGCAGTTCTTC
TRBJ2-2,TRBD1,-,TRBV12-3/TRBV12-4,CASRGRQGTGELFF,TGTGCCAGCAGGGGACGACAGGGCACCGGGGAGCTGTTTTTT
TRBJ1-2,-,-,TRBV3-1,CASSQVADYGYTF,TGTGCCAGCAGCCAAGTGGCGGATTATGGCTACACCTTC
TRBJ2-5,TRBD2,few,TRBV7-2,CASSFGLLAGGYQETQYF,TGTGCCAGCAGCTTTGGGTTGCTAGCGGGGGGCTACCAAGAGACCCAGTACTTC
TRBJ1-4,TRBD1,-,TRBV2,CASSPTGAGEKLFF,TGTGCCAGCAGTCCAACAGGGGCTGGCGAAAAACTGTTTTTT
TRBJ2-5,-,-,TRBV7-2,CASSLLIGAGETQYF,TGTGCCAGCAGCTTACTCATCGGCGCGGGGGAGACCCAGTACTTC
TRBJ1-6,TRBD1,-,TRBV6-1,CASTTGQGMWSPLHF,TGTGCCAGCACCACCGGACAGGGGATGTGGTCACCCCTCCACTTT
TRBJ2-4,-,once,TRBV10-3,CAISGGPGALNCIQYF,TGTGCCATCAGTGGGGGCCCGGGGGCATTAAACTGCATTCAGTACTTC
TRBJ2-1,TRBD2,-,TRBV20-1,CSALLAGSYNEQFF,TGCAGTGCTTTACTAGCGGGGTCCTACAATGAGCAGTTCTTC
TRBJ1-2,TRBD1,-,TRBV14,CASTNDRGGGYTF,TGTGCCAGCACCAACGACAGGGGAGGAGGCTACACCTTC
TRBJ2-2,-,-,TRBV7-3,CASSLDADRELFF,TGTGCCAGCAGCTTAGATGCCGACCGGGAGCTGTTTTTT
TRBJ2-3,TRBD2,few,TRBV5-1,CASSLGTSGDNTDTQYF,TGCGCCAGCAGCCTAGGGACTAGCGGGGACAACACAGATACGCAGTATTTT
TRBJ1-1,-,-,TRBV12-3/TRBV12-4,CASNRPSSGYTEAFF,TGTGCCAGCAACCGTCCAAGCTCGGGTTACACTGAAGCTTTCTTT
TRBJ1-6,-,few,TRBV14,CASSQVGGVGGNSPLHF,TGTGCCAGCAGCCAAGTAGGAGGGGTTGGGGGTAATTCACCCCTCCACTTT
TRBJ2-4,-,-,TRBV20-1,CSALDIAKNIQYF,TGCAGTGCCTTAGACATAGCCAAAAACATTCAGTACTTC
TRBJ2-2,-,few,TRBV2,CASTFRGTGELFF,TGTGCCAGCACCTTTCGAGGCACCGGGGAGCTGTTTTTT
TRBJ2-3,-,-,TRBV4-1,CASSKFRRAGETSTDTQYF,TGCGCCAGCAGCAAATTTCGCAGGGCAGGGGAGACTAGCACAGATACGCAGTATTTT
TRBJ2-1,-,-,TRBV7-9,CASSLQVGSNERFF,TGTGCCAGCAGCTTACAGGTTGGGTCCAATGAGCGGTTCTTC
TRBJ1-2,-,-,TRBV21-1,CASSKLRYGYTF,TGTGCCAGCAGCAAACTCAGATATGGCTACACCTTC
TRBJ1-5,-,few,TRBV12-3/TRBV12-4,CASSLGTSLGGNQPQHF,TGTGCCAGCAGTTTAGGGACCTCGCTCGGGGGCAATCAGCCCCAGCATTTT
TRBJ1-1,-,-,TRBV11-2,CASSSGRFSTEAFF,TGTGCCAGCAGCTCCGGACGGTTCAGCACTGAAGCTTTCTTT
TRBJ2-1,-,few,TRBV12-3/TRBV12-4,CASSFYGLQENEQFF,TGTGCCAGCAGTTTTTATGGACTACAGGAAAACGAGCAGTTCTTC
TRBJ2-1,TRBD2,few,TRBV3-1,CASSRRGATIEQFF,TGTGCCAGCAGCCGGCGGGGGGCCACAATAGAGCAGTTCTTC
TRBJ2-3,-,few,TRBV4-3,CASSQDLAGLSTDTQYF,TGCGCCAGCAGCCAAGATCTTGCCGGGCTCAGCACAGATACGCAGTATTTT
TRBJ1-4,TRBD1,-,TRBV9,CASSAGGLDEKLFF,TGTGCCAGCAGCGCAGGGGGTCTTGATGAAAAACTGTTTTTT
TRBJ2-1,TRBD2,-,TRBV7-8,CASRTTGTSTYNEQFF,TGTGCCAGCAGGACGACCGGGACTAGTACCTACAATGAGCAGTTCTTC
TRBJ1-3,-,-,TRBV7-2,CASSSQQVAGNTIYF,TGTGCCAGCAGCTCCCAACAGGTTGCTGGAAACACCATATATTTT